This T cell receptor beta chain was identified in a study of CD8 T cells in ankylosing spondylitis. Regarding the study as a whole: It was reported that disease-linked clones were significantly enriched in matched ankylosing spondylitis synovial fluid. It appeared that ankylosing spondylitis blood was characterized by a TCR beta motif of eight highly homologous variants.

Trimming removed 5 bases from V and 2 bases from J; junction bases left unmatched: 4. The CDR3 is 15 amino acids. Per the germline V gene, CDR1 is MNHEY and CDR2 is SVGEGT. Molecular-barcoded quantitative 5'-RACE produced these TCR beta libraries. TCRdb itself ran the 5' RACE reads through MiXCR, one entry per CDR3 protein. The sample contains under 170,000 distinct CDR3 sequences, approximately 44% of which appear only once. As concerns this clonotype: The antigen is not known.

The rearrangement joins TRBV6-2 or TRBV6-3 to TRBJ2-3; 10 bases agree with TRBD2. The sequenced material came from synovial fluid, either unsorted or a sorted T cell fraction (not recorded which). This sequence originates from a male donor with ankylosing spondylitis. The CDR3 DNA follows: TGTGCCAGCAGTCGGACTAGCGGCACCACAGATACGCAGTATTTT. This encodes CASSRTSGTTDTQYF.